This TCR beta chain is drawn from a study of blood T cells in healthy people across ages. Whole-study findings and limits: Aged donors had fewer naive CD4+ cells and lower diversity than long-lived donors. PBMCs were not sorted, which prevented a conclusive comparison of naive versus antigen-experienced cells.

The CDR3 is made up of 14 amino acids. Trimming stripped 6 bases from V and 7 bases from J, with 21 bases between. Looked up from germline, CDR1 is DFQATT and CDR2 is SNEGSKA (reference sequence). Each individual donor underwent a draw of ten milliliters of peripheral blood. This clonotype was recorded a few times. No antigen is known for it. Next came a second PCR, run for about 6 to 12 cycles, which used a sample-barcoded 5' primer along with a J-beta primer mix. TCRdb itself ran the 5' RACE reads through MiXCR, one entry per CDR3 protein. In the table there are roughly 860,000 distinct CDR3 sequences, about 59% of which are singletons.

Sequencing was carried out using blood. V gene TRBV20-1 combines with J gene TRBJ2-5; TRBD1 is a possible D gene (5 bases). The source is a man aged 25 to 40 in good health. The CDR3 is CSATKTERLGTQYF. CDR3 coding DNA: TGCAGTGCCACTAAGACAGAAAGGCTAGGGACCCAGTACTTC.